The clone carrying this T cell receptor beta chain came up many times. Antigen unknown. The data were obtained in a study of early T cells in non-severe SARS-CoV-2 infection. Notes on the study in general: VDJdb matching favored anti-spike CD8 responses, missing private and CD4 specificities.

The CDR3 is made up of 13 amino acids. Germline assignment: CDR1 MDHEN and CDR2 SYDVKM. The V and J ends lost 5 bases and 1 base respectively, with 6 bases between them. The library protocol tagged individual cDNA molecules with unique molecular identifiers. TCRdb re-called the 5' RACE reads with MiXCR, one entry per CDR3 protein. The sample lists roughly 110,000 distinct CDR3 sequences, more than 9.5% seen once, with more than 6.5% in the top ten. The receptor's source is an adult who was a healthcare worker with PCR-confirmed SARS-CoV-2 infection or an uninfected control (not recorded which). The specimen was whole blood. The chain carries TRBV28 and TRBJ1-5; the D is unclear. This CDR3 reads CASSTGSNQPQHF. The CDR3 DNA sequence: TGTGCCAGCAGTACTGGGAGCAATCAGCCCCAGCATTTT.